This T cell receptor beta chain was found in a study of T cells in Graves' hyperthyroidism and ophthalmopathy. This CDR3 has 13 residues. Germline-derived CDR1 and CDR2 are LNHDA and SQIVND (reference sequence). With 11 bases removed from V and 3 bases from J, the gap between germline ends came to 13 bases. The TCR beta CDR3 regions underwent amplification using RNA transcripts as the source. RT-PCR in the first round (using the HTBI primer set) targeted the TCR CDR3. MiXCR, run by TCRdb on the multiplex PCR reads, gives a single entry per CDR3 protein. The sample includes around 340,000 distinct CDR3 sequences, 15% to 20% of them seen just once.

This TCR came from a woman in her forties or fifties with Graves' hyperthyroidism. V and J are TRBV19 and TRBJ2-2; D gene ambiguous. The sequenced material came from blood. The CDR3 DNA follows: TGTGCCGCACTCGGAGCCTACACCGGGGAGCTGTTTTTT. This gives the protein CAALGAYTGELFF.